Presented here are 15 T cell receptor beta chains from one specimen sequenced in a study of a mutant IDH1 vaccine in newly diagnosed glioma (dated by TCRdb to the early 2020s). Antigens of these TCRs are unknown. This specimen's time point label, per the study, means: week 35, safety follow-up. Each vaccine dose was 300 ug of a 20-mer mutant IDH1 peptide in Montanide, given subcutaneously with topical imiquimod. Libraries came from the immunoSEQ multiplex PCR assay. Not all clones reach the TCRdb copy of this immuneACCESS table, which keeps in-frame sequences only. Checked studies attribute under half of the gap to unresolved V genes and leave the rest unexplained. The sample data list approximately 62,000 clones, and 84% of these were observed just once. Of the sample, about 4.2% is held by the ten largest clones. This sample comprised PBMCs, obtained from a glioma patient whose treatment included an IDH1 peptide vaccine. These receptor sequences come from a man aged 25-45 years with glioma.

This chain links TRBV9 with TRBJ2-7; 8 bases map to TRBD1. The junction had 7 bases not matched to a gene; V was cut back by 4 bases and J by 1 base. The CDR3 totals 15 residues. Germline CDR1 SGDLS, CDR2 YYNGEE. CDR3 residues: CASSPRQGASYEQYF. The CDR3 nucleotides read TGTGCCAGCAGCCCCCGGCAGGGGGCTTCCTACGAGCAGTACTTC.

The chain joins TRBV25-1 to TRBJ1-2; D gene ambiguous. Germline V gives CDR1 MGHDK, CDR2 SYGVNS. Trimming took 7 bases from V and 4 from J, leaving 10 bases between them. The CDR3 extends over 12 amino acids. DNA of the CDR3: TGTGCCAGCAAGGCGAATTCCTATGGCTACACCTTC. Translation gives CASKANSYGYTF.

The chain employs TRBV19 and TRBJ2-4, with D perhaps matching TRBD1 (7 bases). Trimming removed 4 bases from V and 2 bases from J, with 18 bases in between. Germline assignment: CDR1 LNHDA and CDR2 SQIVND (reference sequence). This CDR3 is 17 amino acids long. The CDR3 nucleotides are TGTGCCAGTAGTAGGGAGGCAGGGGGGCGTACCAAAAACATTCAGTACTTC. Protein product: CASSREAGGRTKNIQYF.

The J gene is TRBJ1-4, the V gene TRBV9, with D possibly being TRBD1 (5 bases). Trimming stripped 3 bases from V and 8 bases from J, with 17 bases between. Germline V gives CDR1 SGDLS, CDR2 YYNGEE. This CDR3 is 15 amino acids long. The chain's CDR3 is CASSGAGTLNEKLFF. In DNA form, the CDR3 reads TGTGCCAGCAGCGGAGCCGGGACCCTAAACGAAAAACTGTTTTTT. Combining the CDR3 with reference TRBV9 and TRBJ1-4 gives the whole variable domain DSGVTQTPKHLITATGQRVTLRCSPRSGDLSVYWYQQSLDQGLQFLIQYYNGEERAKGNILERFSAQQFPDLHSELNLSSLELGDSALYFCASSGAGTLNEKLFFGSGTQLSVL.

The V gene is TRBV5-4, the J gene TRBJ2-6; 8 bases fit TRBD1. CDR1 and CDR2 (germline): SGHNT, YYREEE (reference sequence). V lost 5 bases and J lost 1; bases outside the gene matches: 8. This CDR3 comprises 17 residues. The DNA of the CDR3 is TGTGCCAGCAGGGCTAATGGACAGGGTTCTGGGGCCAACGTCCTGACTTTC. It codes for CASRANGQGSGANVLTF.

The CDR3: CASSLSTGTLDSGANVLTF. CDR3 coding DNA: TGTGCCAGCAGCTTATCCACCGGGACCCTTGACTCTGGGGCCAACGTCCTGACTTTC. The rearrangement uses TRBV7-6 and TRBJ2-6; D may correspond to TRBD1 or TRBD2 (5 bases each). Trimming pared 2 bases from V and 0 bases from J, leaving 17 bases between. Germline CDR1 is SGHVS and CDR2 is FNYEAQ. The CDR3 extends over 19 amino acids.

The J gene is TRBJ2-1, the V gene TRBV27, with 10 bases matching TRBD1. Germline values: CDR1 MNHEY, CDR2 SMNVEV (reference sequence). V shed 2 bases, J shed 9 bases, and the junction held 7 bases outside the gene matches. The CDR3 extends over 15 amino acids. The CDR3 DNA reads TGTGCCAGCAGTTTACCGCCGGGACAGGGGATTGAGCAGTTCTTC. It is translated as CASSLPPGQGIEQFF.

The rearrangement links TRBV11-2 to TRBJ1-1; 7 nucleotides match TRBD1. CDR1 is SGHAT, CDR2 FQNNGV, per germline. V lost 5 bases, J lost 1 base, and 7 bases stayed unmatched. The CDR3 loop spans 15 amino acids. The DNA of the CDR3 is TGTGCCAGCAGCCGCCGGGGGACAGCGAACACTGAAGCTTTCTTT. Protein sequence: CASSRRGTANTEAFF.

The chain has TRBV6-4 and TRBJ1-1; D perhaps matches TRBD1 (6 bases). CDR3 length: 14 residues. The V end was cut by 6 bases, the J end by 5 bases, with 16 bases between. Germline V gene data show CDR1 as MRHNA and CDR2 as SNTAGT. This CDR3 reads CASSLTGGGTEAFF. CDR3 nucleotide sequence: TGTGCCAGCAGCTTAACAGGAGGGGGTACTGAAGCTTTCTTT.

V usage is TRBV5-6 and J usage is TRBJ2-3; D is undetermined. The CDR3 is 12 amino acids. The V gene lost 3 bases and the J gene lost 8 bases, with 10 bases spanning the gap. Per the germline V gene, CDR1 is SGHDT and CDR2 is YYEEEE. The CDR3 DNA is TGTGCCAGCAGCTCGGATCCCAGTACGCAGTATTTT. Protein product: CASSSDPSTQYF.

V usage is TRBV5-4 and J usage is TRBJ1-4; D not certain. The germline gives CDR1 SGHNT, CDR2 YYREEE (reference sequence). CDR3 length: 14 amino acids. V lost 0 bases, J lost 3 bases, and 6 bases lay in between. The CDR3 nucleotides are TGTGCCAGCAGCTTGGAGGCCCCTAATGAAAAACTGTTTTTT. This translates into CASSLEAPNEKLFF.

V gene TRBV10-3 combines with J gene TRBJ2-7, with TRBD1 matching over 7 bases. Trimming removed 5 bases from V and 2 bases from J; junction bases left unmatched: 3. This CDR3 spans 13 amino acids. The germline CDR1 and CDR2 sequences are ENHRY and SYGVKD. The CDR3 sequence is CAISNDRAYEQYF. The DNA of the CDR3 is TGTGCCATCAGTAATGACAGGGCCTACGAGCAGTACTTC.

The chain combines TRBV9 with TRBJ2-3; possibly TRBD2 for D (7 bases). This CDR3 spans 16 amino acids. Germline V CDR1 and CDR2: SGDLS, YYNGEE. V lost 2 bases and J 1 base, leaving 14 bases between the germline ends. The CDR3 DNA is TGTGCCAGCAGCGTTCGGGTCGGGGGGCGCACAGATACGCAGTATTTT. This gives the protein CASSVRVGGRTDTQYF.

This clone has a handful of counts. Here the CDR3 DNA reads TGTGCCAGCAGGAGTAACTATGGCTACACCTTC. This codes for CASRSNYGYTF. The V call is TRBV6-5, the J call TRBJ1-2; D ambiguous. Trimming cost V 6 bases and J 1 base, with 3 bases left between them. CDR3 length equals 11 residues. Germline V gene sequence: CDR1 MNHEY, CDR2 SVGAGI.

The gene calls are TRBV6-6 and TRBJ1-1; D remains ambiguous. Germline V gene lookup returns CDR1 MNHNY and CDR2 SVGAGI (reference sequence). V was cut by 2 bases and J by 1 base, with 5 bases left in between. The CDR3 contains 13 residues. The CDR3 nucleotides read TGTGCCAGCAGTTACGTAGCGAACACTGAAGCTTTCTTT. Encoded protein: CASSYVANTEAFF.